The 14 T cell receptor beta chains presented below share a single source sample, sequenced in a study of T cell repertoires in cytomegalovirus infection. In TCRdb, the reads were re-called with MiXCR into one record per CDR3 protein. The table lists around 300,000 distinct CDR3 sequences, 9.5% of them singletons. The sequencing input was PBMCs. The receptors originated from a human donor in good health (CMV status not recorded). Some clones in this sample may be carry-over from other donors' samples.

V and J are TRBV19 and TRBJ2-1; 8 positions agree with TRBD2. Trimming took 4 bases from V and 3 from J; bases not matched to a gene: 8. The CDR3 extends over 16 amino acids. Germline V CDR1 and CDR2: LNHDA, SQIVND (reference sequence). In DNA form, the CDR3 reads TGTGCCAGTAGTACTTATCGGGGGGGCTACTACAATGAGCAGTTCTTC. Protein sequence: CASSTYRGGYYNEQFF.

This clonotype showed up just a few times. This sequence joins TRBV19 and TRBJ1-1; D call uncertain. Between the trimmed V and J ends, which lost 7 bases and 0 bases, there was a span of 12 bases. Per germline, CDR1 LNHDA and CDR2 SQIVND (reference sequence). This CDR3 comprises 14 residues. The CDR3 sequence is CASMWTEVNTEAFF. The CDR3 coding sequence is TGTGCCAGTATGTGGACGGAGGTGAACACTGAAGCTTTCTTT.

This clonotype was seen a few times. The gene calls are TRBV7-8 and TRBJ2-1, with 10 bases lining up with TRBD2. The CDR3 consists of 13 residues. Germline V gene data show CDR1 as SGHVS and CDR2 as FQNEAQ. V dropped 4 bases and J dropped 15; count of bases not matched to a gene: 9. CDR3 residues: CASSSPAGGLLFF. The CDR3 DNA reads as TGTGCCAGCAGCTCCCCAGCGGGAGGGCTACTGTTCTTC.

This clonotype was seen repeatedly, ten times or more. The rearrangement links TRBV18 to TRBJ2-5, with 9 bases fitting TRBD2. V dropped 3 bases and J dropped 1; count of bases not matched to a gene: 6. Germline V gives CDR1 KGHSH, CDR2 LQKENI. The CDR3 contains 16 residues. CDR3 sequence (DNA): TGTGCCAGCTCACCTTTAGCGGGAGAGAGCCAAGAGACCCAGTACTTC. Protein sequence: CASSPLAGESQETQYF.

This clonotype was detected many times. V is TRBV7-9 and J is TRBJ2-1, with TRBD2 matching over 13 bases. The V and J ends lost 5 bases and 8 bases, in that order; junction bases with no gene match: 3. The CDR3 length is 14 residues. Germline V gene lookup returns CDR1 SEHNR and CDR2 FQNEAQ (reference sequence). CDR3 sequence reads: CASSRLAGGHEQFF. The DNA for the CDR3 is TGTGCCAGCAGCCGACTAGCGGGGGGCCATGAGCAGTTCTTC.

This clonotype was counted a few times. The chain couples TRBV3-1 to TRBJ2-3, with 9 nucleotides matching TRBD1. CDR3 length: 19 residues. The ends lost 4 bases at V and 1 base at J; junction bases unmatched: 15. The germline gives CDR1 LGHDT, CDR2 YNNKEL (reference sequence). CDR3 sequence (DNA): TGTGCCAGCAGCCTCCGGGACAGGGACGCTGGTTCCCGCACAGATACGCAGTATTTT. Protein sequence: CASSLRDRDAGSRTDTQYF.

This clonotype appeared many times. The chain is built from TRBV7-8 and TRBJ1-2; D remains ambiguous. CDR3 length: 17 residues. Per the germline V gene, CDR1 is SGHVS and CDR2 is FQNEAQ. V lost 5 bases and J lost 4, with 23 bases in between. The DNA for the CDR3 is TGTGCCAGCAGCCCAACGGGTTGGAAATGGGAAACCTATGGCTACACCTTC. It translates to CASSPTGWKWETYGYTF.

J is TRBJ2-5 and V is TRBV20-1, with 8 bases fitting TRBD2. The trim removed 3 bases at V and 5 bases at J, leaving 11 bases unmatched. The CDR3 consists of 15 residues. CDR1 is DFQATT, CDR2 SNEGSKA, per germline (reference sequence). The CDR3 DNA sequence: TGCAGTGCTAGGAGGGTAGCGGGGCGGAGGGAGACCCAGTACTTC. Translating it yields CSARRVAGRRETQYF.

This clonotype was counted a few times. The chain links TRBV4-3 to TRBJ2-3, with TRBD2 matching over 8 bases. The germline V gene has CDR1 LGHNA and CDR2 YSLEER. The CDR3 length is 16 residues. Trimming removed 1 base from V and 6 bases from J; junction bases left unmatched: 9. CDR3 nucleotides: TGCGCCAGCAGCCAAGGGGGGGGCGGGAGGAAGGATACGCAGTATTTT. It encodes CASSQGGGGRKDTQYF.

The CDR3 nucleotides are TGTGCCAGCAGCTTAGCGGGTGATCGGGGCACAGATACGCAGTATTTT. This encodes CASSLAGDRGTDTQYF. This chain connects TRBV11-1 to TRBJ2-3; D uncertain. Germline V gene lookup returns CDR1 SGHAT and CDR2 FQDESV (reference sequence). V was shortened by 0 bases and J by 1 base, with 11 bases between the two germline ends. CDR3 length equals 16 residues.

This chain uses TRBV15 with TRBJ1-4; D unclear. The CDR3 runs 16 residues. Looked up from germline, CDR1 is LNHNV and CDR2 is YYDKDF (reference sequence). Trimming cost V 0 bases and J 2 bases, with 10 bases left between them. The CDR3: CATSRDRQTTNEKLFF. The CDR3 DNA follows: TGTGCCACCAGCAGAGATCGACAAACTACTAATGAAAAACTGTTTTTT.

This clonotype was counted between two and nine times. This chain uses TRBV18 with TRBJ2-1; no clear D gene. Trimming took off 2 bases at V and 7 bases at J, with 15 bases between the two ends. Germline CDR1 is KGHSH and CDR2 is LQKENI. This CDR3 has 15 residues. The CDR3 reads CASSPTVAEPNEQFF. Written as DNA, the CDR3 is TGTGCCAGCTCACCAACTGTCGCAGAACCGAATGAGCAGTTCTTC.

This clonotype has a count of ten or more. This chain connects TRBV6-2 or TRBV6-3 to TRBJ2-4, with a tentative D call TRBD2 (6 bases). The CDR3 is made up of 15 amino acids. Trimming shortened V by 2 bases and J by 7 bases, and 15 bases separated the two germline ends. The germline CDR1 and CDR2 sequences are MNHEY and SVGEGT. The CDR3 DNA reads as TGTGCCAGCAGTTACGGCAGGGTGGAGGGGAACATTCAGTACTTC. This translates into CASSYGRVEGNIQYF.

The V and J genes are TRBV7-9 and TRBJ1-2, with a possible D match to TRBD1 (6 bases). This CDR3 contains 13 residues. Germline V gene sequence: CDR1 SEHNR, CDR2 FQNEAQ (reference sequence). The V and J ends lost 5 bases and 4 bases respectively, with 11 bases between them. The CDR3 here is CASSQGTLYGYTF. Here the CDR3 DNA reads TGTGCCAGCAGCCAGGGGACGCTCTATGGCTACACCTTC.